The rows below give T cell receptor beta chains drawn from one sample of a study of tumor and adjacent non-tumor tissue in lung cancer. TCRdb reprocessed the multiplex PCR reads via MiXCR and lists one record per CDR3 protein. The data show about 76,000 distinct CDR3 sequences, with about two thirds seen just once and roughly 12% held by the top ten. The sample comprised lung tumor tissue. The source is a woman in her seventies with non-small cell lung cancer. CDR3s include the opening cysteine and the closing phenylalanine or tryptophan. Fields, in order: J gene, V gene, D gene, CDR3 length, clone size, CDR3 protein, CDR3 DNA. The D gene is left open where the match is weak. Size values are once, few and many counts, or a class for expanded clones, and some rows have none.

TRBJ2-3 TRBV6-1 NA 14 many CASSDLLGPGTQYF TGTGCCAGCAGTGACCTGTTGGGCCCGGGTACGCAGTATTTT
TRBJ2-1 TRBV12-3/TRBV12-4 NA 15 NA CASSFPTAQGNEQFF TGTGCCAGCAGTTTTCCCACAGCCCAGGGCAATGAGCAATTCTTC
TRBJ1-2 TRBV30 NA 14 NA CAWGYRALRRGYTF TGTGCCTGGGGTTACAGGGCCCTGCGACGTGGCTACACCTTC
TRBJ2-1 TRBV6-1 NA 13 NA CTSSTHTGIQQFF TGTACCAGCAGTACACACACCGGGATACAGCAGTTCTTC
TRBJ1-1 TRBV28 TRBD1 17 NA CVSSPLRGPLLNTEAFF TGTGTCAGCAGTCCCCTCAGGGGGCCCTTGTTAAACACTGAAGCTTTCTTT
TRBJ2-7 TRBV6-5 TRBD1 15 NA CASSYSGQGAPGQYF TGTGCCAGCAGTTACTCAGGACAGGGGGCGCCTGGGCAGTACTTC
TRBJ1-5 TRBV12-3/TRBV12-4 NA 14 medium-sized CASSLGRRNQPQHF TGTGCCAGCAGTTTAGGCAGACGCAATCAGCCCCAGCATTTT
TRBJ2-7 TRBV5-1 NA 11 NA CASSNSYEQYF TGCGCCAGCAGCAATTCCTACGAGCAATACTTC
TRBJ1-5 TRBV29-1 NA 14 NA CSVRDFQPRDTQHF TGCAGCGTTAGGGACTTTCAACCCAGAGATACGCAGCATTTT
TRBJ2-1 TRBV5-1 TRBD1 22 many CASSPPGQGDLFTALTYNEQFF TGCGCCAGCAGCCCTCCGGGACAGGGGGATCTTTTTACAGCGCTGACCTACAATGAGCAGTTCTTC
TRBJ1-5 TRBV28 NA 16 few CASSFFRVGSNQLQHF TGTGCCAGCAGTTTTTTCCGAGTGGGCAGCAATCAGCTCCAGCATTTT
TRBJ1-1 TRBV7-8 TRBD1 13 many CASSLTGDREAFF TGTGCCAGCAGCTTAACGGGGGACAGGGAAGCTTTCTTT
TRBJ1-2 TRBV5-4 NA 13 NA CASSFEQRAGYTF TGTGCCAGCAGCTTTGAGCAGAGGGCAGGCTACACCTTC
TRBJ1-2 TRBV28 NA 13 few CASSSGQLYGYTF TGTGCCAGCAGTTCTGGACAGCTCTATGGCTACACCTTC
TRBJ2-6 TRBV6-5 NA 16 NA CASSYPMDSGVNVLTF TGTGCCAGCAGTTACCCGATGGACTCTGGAGTCAACGTCCTGACTTTC
TRBJ1-2 TRBV11-2 NA 13 NA CASSFAGAGGYTF TGTGCCAGCAGCTTTGCGGGGGCGGGAGGCTACACATTC
TRBJ2-7 TRBV29-1 NA 12 NA CSVEVLSYDQYF TGCAGCGTTGAAGTCCTAAGTTACGACCAGTACTTC
TRBJ1-5 TRBV5-5 NA 15 NA CARTPGDHSNQTQHF TGTGCCAGGACCCCCGGAGATCATAGCAATCAGACCCAGCATTTT
TRBJ2-7 TRBV6-1 NA 14 many CASIAGRGPYEQYF TGTGCCAGCATTGCGGGTAGAGGGCCTTACGAGCAGTACTTC
TRBJ2-3 TRBV12-3/TRBV12-4 TRBD2 14 many CASRLAGGTDTQYF TGTGCCAGCAGGTTAGCGGGTGGCACAGATACGCAGTATTTT
TRBJ2-3 TRBV12-3/TRBV12-4 NA 14 NA CASSPWGRPNTRYF TGTGCCAGCAGTCCCTGGGGCAGGCCGAATACGCGGTATTTT
TRBJ2-1 TRBV5-6 NA 15 NA CVASLGPQEEDEQFF TGTGTCGCCAGCTTGGGACCCCAGGAAGAGGATGAGCAGTTCTTC
TRBJ1-2 TRBV28 NA 13 NA CASCSWTYREGFF TGTGCCAGCTGTTCCTGGACTTATAGAGAGGGATTTTTC
TRBJ2-7 TRBV11-1 NA 13 NA CASSSGICYEQYF TGTGCCAGCAGCTCAGGGATTTGCTATGAGCAGTACTTC
TRBJ2-2 TRBV10-3 TRBD2 18 NA CAIRMGLAGGPGTGELFF TGTGCCATCAGGATGGGACTAGCTGGAGGGCCGGGCACCGGGGAGCTGTTTTTT
TRBJ2-3 TRBV6-1 NA 14 NA CASTTEGTTDTHYF TGTGCCAGCACAACGGAAGGGACCACAGATACGCACTATTTT